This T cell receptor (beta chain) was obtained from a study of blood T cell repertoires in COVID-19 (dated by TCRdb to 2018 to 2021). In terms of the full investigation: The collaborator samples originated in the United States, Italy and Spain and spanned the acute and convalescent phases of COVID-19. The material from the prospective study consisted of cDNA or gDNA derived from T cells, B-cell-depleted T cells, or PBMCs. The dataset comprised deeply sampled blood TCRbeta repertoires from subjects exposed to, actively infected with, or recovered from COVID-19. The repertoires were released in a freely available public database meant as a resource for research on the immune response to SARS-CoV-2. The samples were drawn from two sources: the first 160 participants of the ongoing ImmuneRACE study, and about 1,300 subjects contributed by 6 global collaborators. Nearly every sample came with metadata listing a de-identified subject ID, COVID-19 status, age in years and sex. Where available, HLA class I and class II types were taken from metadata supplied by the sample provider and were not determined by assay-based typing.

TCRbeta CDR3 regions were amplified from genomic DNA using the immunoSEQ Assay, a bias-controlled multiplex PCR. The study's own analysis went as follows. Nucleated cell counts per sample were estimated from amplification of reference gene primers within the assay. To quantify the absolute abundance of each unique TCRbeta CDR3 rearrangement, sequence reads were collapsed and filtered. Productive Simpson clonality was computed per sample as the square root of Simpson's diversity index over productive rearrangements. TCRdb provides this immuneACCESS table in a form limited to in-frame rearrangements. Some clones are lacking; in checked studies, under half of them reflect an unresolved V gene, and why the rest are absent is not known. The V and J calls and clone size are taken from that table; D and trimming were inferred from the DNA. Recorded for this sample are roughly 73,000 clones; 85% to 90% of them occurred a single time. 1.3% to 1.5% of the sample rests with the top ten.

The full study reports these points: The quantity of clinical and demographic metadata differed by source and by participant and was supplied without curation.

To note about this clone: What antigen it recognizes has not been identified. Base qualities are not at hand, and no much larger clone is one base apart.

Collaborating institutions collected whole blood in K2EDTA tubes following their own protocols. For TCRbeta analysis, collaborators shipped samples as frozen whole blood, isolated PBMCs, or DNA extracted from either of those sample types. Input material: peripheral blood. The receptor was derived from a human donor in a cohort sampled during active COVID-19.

The bases read TGTGCCAGCAGTCATCCCTCTAGTGAGGAGACCCAGTACTTC. Translated, this is CASSHPSSEETQYF. The V and J segments used are TRBV6-6 and TRBJ2-5; the D gene identity is not certain. The germline ends are 15 bases apart after V is trimmed by 5 bases and J by 5 bases. Taken from cysteine to phenylalanine, the CDR3 has 14 residues. The CDR3 DNA has 42 bases and is translated from base 1. In the germline V gene (reference sequence), CDR1 corresponds to MNHNY and CDR2 to SVGAGI.